This note documents a single TCR beta chain sequence. Germline lookup yields CDR1 SGHTA and CDR2 FQGNSA. The ends were cut back, 2 bases at V and 8 bases at J, with 21 bases in the middle. The CDR3 is made up of 16 amino acids. This entry comes from a study of blood T cell repertoires in COVID-19. Sequencing was performed with immunoSEQ multiplex PCR; in TCRdb, only in-frame clones are kept and a portion is missing. The sample consists of 80,000 to 100,000 clones, approximately 79% of them appearing once. The TCR sequence derives from a man aged 65-85 years with COVID-19, enrolled during active disease. The sequenced sample was peripheral blood. The chain is built from TRBV7-2 and TRBJ1-2; tentative D call: TRBD1 (6 bases). The CDR3 sequence is CASSLSVAGSRGGYTF. CDR3 in DNA: TGTGCCAGCAGCTTAAGCGTCGCAGGGTCCAGGGGAGGCTACACCTTC.